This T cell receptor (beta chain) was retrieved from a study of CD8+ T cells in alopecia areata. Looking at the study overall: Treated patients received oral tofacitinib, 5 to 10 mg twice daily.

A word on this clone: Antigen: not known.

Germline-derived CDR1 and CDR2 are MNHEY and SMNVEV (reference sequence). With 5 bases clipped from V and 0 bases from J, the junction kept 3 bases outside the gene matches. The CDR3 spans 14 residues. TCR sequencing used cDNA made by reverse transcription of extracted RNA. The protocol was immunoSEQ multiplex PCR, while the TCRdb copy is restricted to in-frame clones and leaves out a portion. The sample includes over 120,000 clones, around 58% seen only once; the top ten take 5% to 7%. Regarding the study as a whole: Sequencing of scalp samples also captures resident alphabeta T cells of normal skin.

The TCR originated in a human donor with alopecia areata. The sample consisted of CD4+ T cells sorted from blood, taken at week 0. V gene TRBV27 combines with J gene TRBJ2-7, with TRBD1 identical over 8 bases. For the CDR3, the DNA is TGTGCCAGCAGTCGGGACAGGATCTCCTACGAGCAGTACTTC. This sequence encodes CASSRDRISYEQYF.